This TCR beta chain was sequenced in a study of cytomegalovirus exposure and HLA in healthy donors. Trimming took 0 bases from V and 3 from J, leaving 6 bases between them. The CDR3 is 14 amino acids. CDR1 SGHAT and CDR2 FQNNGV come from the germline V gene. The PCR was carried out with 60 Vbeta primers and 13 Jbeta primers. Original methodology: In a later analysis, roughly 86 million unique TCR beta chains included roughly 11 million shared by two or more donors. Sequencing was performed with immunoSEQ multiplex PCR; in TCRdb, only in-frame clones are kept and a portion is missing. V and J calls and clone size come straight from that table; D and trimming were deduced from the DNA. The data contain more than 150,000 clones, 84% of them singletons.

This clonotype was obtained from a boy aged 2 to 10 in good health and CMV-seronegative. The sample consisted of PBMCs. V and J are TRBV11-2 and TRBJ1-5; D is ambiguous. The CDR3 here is CASSLDRDNQPQHF. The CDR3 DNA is TGTGCCAGCAGCTTAGATCGAGACAATCAGCCCCAGCATTTT.